The 11 T cell receptor beta chains in this list originate from one sample, sequenced in a study of cytomegalovirus exposure and HLA in healthy donors. Both 60 Vbeta primers and 13 Jbeta primers went into the PCR. Assay: immunoSEQ multiplex PCR; the TCRdb copy retains only in-frame clones and omits some. The table records 110,000 or so clones, 65% to 75% of them present only once. What was sequenced was PBMCs. These receptors all stem from a woman in her 40s in good health and CMV-seropositive.

The chain joins TRBV7-3 to TRBJ1-2; D is possibly TRBD1 (6 bases). V lost 5 bases and J 8 bases, leaving 27 bases between the germline ends. Germline V gene lookup returns CDR1 SGHTA and CDR2 FQGTGA. This CDR3 has 17 residues. This CDR3 reads CASSPNPRRGAHEGYTF. DNA of the CDR3: TGTGCCAGCAGCCCCAATCCCCGCCGGGGGGCTCACGAGGGCTACACCTTC.

The chain links TRBV7-9 to TRBJ1-1; 7 bases are a match to TRBD1. The V and J ends lost 4 bases and 0 bases, in that order; junction bases with no gene match: 5. Germline V lookup: CDR1 SEHNR, CDR2 FQNEAQ (reference sequence). The CDR3 is 15 amino acids. The chain's CDR3 is CASSSPTGMNTEAFF. CDR3 coding DNA: TGTGCCAGCAGCTCGCCGACAGGGATGAACACTGAAGCTTTCTTT. Filled out from reference TRBV7-9 and TRBJ1-1, the complete variable domain reads DTGVSQNPRHKITKRGQNVTFRCDPISEHNRLYWYRQTLGQGPEFLTYFQNEAQLEKSRLLSDRFSAERPKGSFSTLEIQRTEQGDSAMYLCASSSPTGMNTEAFFGQGTRLTVV.

The CDR3 DNA reads as TGTGCCAGCAGCCGGGACAGGACCTGGGAGACCCAGTACTTC. Translated, it gives CASSRDRTWETQYF. The chain joins TRBV27 to TRBJ2-5; 8 positions agree with TRBD1. The V segment lost 6 bases and the J segment 5 bases; nucleotides outside the gene matches: 8. The CDR3 has 14 amino acids. Germline V lookup: CDR1 MNHEY, CDR2 SMNVEV (reference sequence).

This chain joins TRBV5-6 and TRBJ1-4; D is unclear. The germline V gene has CDR1 SGHDT and CDR2 YYEEEE. The CDR3 is 16 amino acids. Trimming pared 0 bases from V and 0 bases from J, leaving 9 bases between. The CDR3 nucleotides are TGTGCCAGCAGCTTGGCCGGAGCCGCAACTAATGAAAAACTGTTTTTT. This codes for CASSLAGAATNEKLFF.

CDR3 coding DNA: TGTGCCAGCAGCCTTGTAGGAAACACCATATATTTT. The encoded protein is CASSLVGNTIYF. The chain joins TRBV7-8 to TRBJ1-3, with D uncertain. Germline CDR1 and CDR2: SGHVS and FQNEAQ. The CDR3 runs to 12 residues. Deletions cut 5 bases from V and 4 bases from J, with 6 bases between.

This chain links TRBV29-1 with TRBJ1-2; D remains ambiguous. Germline loops: CDR1 SQVTM, CDR2 ANQGSEA. This CDR3 comprises 11 residues. In DNA, the CDR3 is TGCACCGGGTACGGATTTTATGGCTACACCTTC. Amino acids: CTGYGFYGYTF.

The chain carries TRBV27 and TRBJ2-1; tentative D call: TRBD2 (5 bases). CDR1 MNHEY and CDR2 SMNVEV come from the germline V gene (reference sequence). This CDR3 region has 15 residues. Trimming left V 1 base short and J 0 bases short, with 7 bases between. The CDR3 here is CASSLWRVSYNEQFF. The CDR3 region has the DNA TGTGCCAGCAGTTTATGGCGGGTCTCCTACAATGAGCAGTTCTTC.

This chain joins TRBV9 and TRBJ1-4; 9 bases align to TRBD1. Trimming at V came to 4 bases and at J to 7 bases, leaving 11 bases not matched to a gene. CDR3 size: 16 residues. Looked up from germline, CDR1 is SGDLS and CDR2 is YYNGEE. The CDR3 nucleotides read TGTGCCAGCAGCCCCCGGACAGGGGAGATTGGTGAAAAACTGTTTTTT. Residues: CASSPRTGEIGEKLFF.

The chain joins TRBV2 to TRBJ2-4; tentatively, D is TRBD2 (5 bases). The CDR3 is 16 residues long. V lost 4 bases and J lost 3, with 16 bases in between. CDR1 is SNHLY, CDR2 FYNNEI, per germline. The CDR3: CASSVGSGAGKNIQYF. The CDR3 bases are TGTGCCAGCAGTGTAGGAAGCGGTGCAGGCAAAAACATTCAGTACTTC.

The chain has TRBV7-3 and TRBJ2-7, with D perhaps matching TRBD1 (6 bases). V dropped 4 bases and J dropped 1 base, with 17 bases sitting between them. Germline assignment: CDR1 SGHTA and CDR2 FQGTGA. The CDR3 has 16 amino acids. The CDR3 reads CASSSPGTFLSYEQYF. In DNA form, the CDR3 reads TGTGCCAGCAGCTCCCCCGGGACATTTCTTTCCTACGAGCAGTACTTC.

Here the CDR3 DNA reads TGCGCCAGCAGCCAAGATGTTATTAATGGGGCCAACGTCCTGACTTTC. Amino acid sequence: CASSQDVINGANVLTF. This sequence joins TRBV4-3 and TRBJ2-6; no definite D call. The V end lost 0 bases, the J end lost 3 bases, and 9 bases lay between the germline ends. CDR1 and CDR2 from the germline V gene are LGHNA and YSLEER. The CDR3 is 16 amino acids.